Below, one T cell receptor beta chain is given with its context. Patients in Seattle were enrolled during active infection, then followed longitudinally. This sample was included in a study of blood T cell repertoires in COVID-19. Overall study context: Some COVID-19 samples were acute and others convalescent; all came from the United States, Italy and Spain. Sources were T cells, B-cell-depleted T cells, or PBMCs; the material itself was cDNA or gDNA.

The length of the CDR3 is 14 residues. In germline, CDR1 is SGHAT, CDR2 FQNNGV. With 1 base removed from V and 2 bases from J, the gap between germline ends came to 9 bases. In the original workflow: Using reference gene primer amplification, nucleated cell counts were estimated. TCRdb keeps only in-frame clones here, not all; method: immunoSEQ multiplex PCR. The D gene and trimming were derived from the DNA, and the V and J assignments and clone size from that table. Found here are approximately 400,000 clones, around 89% of them singletons; the top ten hold around 12%. The source of this sequence is a woman aged 45-65 years with COVID-19, enrolled during active disease. The sequenced sample was peripheral blood. The genes are TRBV11-2 and TRBJ2-7; possibly TRBD2 for D (6 bases). The CDR3 sequence is CASSLGGEAYEQYF. As DNA, the CDR3 is TGTGCCAGCAGCTTAGGGGGGGAGGCCTACGAGCAGTACTTC. Full variable domain (outside the CDR3, taken from reference TRBV11-2 and TRBJ2-7): EAGVAQSPRYKIIEKRQSVAFWCNPISGHATLYWYQQILGQGPKLLIQFQNNGVVDDSQLPKDRFSAERLKGVDSTLKIQPAKLEDSAVYLCASSLGGEAYEQYFGPGTRLTVT.